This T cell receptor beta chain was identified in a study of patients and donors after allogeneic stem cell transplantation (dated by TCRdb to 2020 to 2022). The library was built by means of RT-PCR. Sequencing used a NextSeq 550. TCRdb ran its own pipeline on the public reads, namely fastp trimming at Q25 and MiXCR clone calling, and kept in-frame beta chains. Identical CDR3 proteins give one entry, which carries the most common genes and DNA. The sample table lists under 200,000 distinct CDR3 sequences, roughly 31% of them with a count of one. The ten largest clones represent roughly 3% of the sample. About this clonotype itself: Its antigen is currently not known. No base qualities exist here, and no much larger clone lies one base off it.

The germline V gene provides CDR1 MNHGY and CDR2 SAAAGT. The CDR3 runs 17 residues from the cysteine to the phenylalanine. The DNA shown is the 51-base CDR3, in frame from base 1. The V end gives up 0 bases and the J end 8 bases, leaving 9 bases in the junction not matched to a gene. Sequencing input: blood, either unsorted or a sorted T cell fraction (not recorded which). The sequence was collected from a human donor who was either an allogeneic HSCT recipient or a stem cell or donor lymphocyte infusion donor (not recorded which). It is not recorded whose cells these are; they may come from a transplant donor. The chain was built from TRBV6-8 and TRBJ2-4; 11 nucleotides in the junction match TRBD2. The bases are TGTGCCAGCAGTTACTCGCCGACTAGCGGGACGTCGGACATTCAGTACTTC. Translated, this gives CASSYSPTSGTSDIQYF.